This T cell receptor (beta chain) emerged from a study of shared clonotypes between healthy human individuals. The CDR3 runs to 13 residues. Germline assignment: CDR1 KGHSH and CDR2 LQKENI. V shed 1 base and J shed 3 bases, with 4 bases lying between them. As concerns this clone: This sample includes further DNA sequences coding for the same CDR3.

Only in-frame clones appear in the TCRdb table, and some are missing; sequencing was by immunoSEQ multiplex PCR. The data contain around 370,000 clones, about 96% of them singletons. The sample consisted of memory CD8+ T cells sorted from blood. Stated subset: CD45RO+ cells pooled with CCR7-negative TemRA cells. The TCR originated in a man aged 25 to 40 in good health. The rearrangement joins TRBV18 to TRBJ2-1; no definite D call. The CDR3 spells CASSPQGYNEQFF. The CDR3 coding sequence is TGTGCCAGCTCACCACAGGGCTACAATGAGCAGTTCTTC.